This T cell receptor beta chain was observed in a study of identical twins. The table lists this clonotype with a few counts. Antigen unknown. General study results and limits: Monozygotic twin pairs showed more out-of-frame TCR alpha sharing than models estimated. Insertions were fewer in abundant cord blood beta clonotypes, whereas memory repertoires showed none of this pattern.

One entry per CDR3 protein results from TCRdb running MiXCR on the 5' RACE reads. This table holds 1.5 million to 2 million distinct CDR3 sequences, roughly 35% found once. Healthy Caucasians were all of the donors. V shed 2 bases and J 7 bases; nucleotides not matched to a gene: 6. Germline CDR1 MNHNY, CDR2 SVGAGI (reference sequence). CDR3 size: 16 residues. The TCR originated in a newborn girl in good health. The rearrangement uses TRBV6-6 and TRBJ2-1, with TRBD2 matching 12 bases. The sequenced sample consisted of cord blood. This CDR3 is CASSYRLAGVGNEQFF. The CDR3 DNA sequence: TGTGCCAGCAGTTACCGACTAGCGGGAGTGGGTAATGAGCAGTTCTTC.